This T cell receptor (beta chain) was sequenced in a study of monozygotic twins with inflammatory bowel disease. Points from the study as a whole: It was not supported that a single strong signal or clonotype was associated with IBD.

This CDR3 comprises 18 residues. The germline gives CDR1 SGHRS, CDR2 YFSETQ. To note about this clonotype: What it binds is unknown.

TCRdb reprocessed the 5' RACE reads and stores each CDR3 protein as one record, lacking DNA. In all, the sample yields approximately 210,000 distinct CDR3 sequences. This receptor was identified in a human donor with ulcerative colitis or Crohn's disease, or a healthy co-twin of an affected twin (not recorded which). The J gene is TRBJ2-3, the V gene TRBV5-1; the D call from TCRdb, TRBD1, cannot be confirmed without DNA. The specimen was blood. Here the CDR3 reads CASSPNLLRGHGTDTQYF.